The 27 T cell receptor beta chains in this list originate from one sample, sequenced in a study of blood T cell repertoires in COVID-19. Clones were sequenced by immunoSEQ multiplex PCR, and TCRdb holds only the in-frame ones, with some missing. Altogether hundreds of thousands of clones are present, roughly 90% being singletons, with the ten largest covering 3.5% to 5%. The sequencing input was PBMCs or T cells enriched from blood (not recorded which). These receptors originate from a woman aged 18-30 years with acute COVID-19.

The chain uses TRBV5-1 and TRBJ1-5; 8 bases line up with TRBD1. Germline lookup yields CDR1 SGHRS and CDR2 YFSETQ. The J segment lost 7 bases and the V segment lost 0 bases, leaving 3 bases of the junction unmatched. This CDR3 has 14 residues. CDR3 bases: TGCGCCAGCAGCTTGGGGACAGGGAAACAGCCCCAGCATTTT. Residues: CASSLGTGKQPQHF.

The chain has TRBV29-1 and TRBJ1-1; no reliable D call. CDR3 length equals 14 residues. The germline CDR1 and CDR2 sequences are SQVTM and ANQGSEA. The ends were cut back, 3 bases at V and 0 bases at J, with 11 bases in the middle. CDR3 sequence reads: CSVEMRLMNTEAFF. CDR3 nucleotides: TGCAGCGTTGAGATGCGCTTGATGAACACTGAAGCTTTCTTT.

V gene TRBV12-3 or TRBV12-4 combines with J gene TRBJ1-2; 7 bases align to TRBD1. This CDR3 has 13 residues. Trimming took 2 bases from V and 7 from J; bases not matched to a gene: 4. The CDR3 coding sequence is TGTGCCAGCAGTTTATACAGGGGTGGTGGCTACACCTTC. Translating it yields CASSLYRGGGYTF.

The DNA for the CDR3 is TGTGCCAGTAGTTCTTCCCGACTCGGTACCCCCTACGAGCAGTACTTC. It is translated as CASSSSRLGTPYEQYF. This chain joins TRBV19 and TRBJ2-7; D uncertain. V was cut by 5 bases and J by 2 bases, with 19 bases left in between. CDR1 and CDR2 (germline): LNHDA, SQIVND (reference sequence). The CDR3 loop spans 16 amino acids.

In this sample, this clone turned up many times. CDR3 sequence reads: CSASTSGRFSYEQYF. The CDR3 region has the DNA TGCAGTGCTAGTACTAGCGGGAGGTTCTCCTACGAGCAGTACTTC. V usage is TRBV20-1 and J usage is TRBJ2-7, with 12 bases aligning to TRBD2. J was trimmed by 0 bases and V by 3 bases; bases with no gene match: 3. Germline V CDR1 and CDR2: DFQATT, SNEGSKA (reference sequence). This CDR3 comprises 15 residues.

In DNA, the CDR3 is TGTGCCAGCAGGTCTGGAGGGAGCAATCAGCCCCAGCATTTT. This gives the protein CASRSGGSNQPQHF. This chain joins TRBV6-5 and TRBJ1-5; D gene ambiguous. CDR1 is MNHEY, CDR2 SVGAGI, per germline. The CDR3 contains 14 residues. The V gene lost 6 bases and the J gene lost 1 base, with 10 bases spanning the gap.

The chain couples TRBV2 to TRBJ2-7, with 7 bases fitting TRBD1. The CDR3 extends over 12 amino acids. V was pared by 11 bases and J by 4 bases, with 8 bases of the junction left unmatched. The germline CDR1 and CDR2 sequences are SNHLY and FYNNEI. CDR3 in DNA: TGTGCCGGACGAGGGACAGAGTACGAGCAGTACTTC. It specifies CAGRGTEYEQYF.

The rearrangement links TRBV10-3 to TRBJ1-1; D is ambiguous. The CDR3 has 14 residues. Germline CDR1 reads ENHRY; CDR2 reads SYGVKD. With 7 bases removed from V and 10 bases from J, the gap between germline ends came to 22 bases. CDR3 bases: TGTGCCATCACACCCGGTAGTGAAATAGTTGGAGCTTTCTTT. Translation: CAITPGSEIVGAFF.

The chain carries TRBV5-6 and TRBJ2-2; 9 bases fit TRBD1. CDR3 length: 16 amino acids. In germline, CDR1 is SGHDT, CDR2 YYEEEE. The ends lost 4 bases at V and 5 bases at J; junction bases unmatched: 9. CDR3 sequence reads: CASSPWTGERTGELFF. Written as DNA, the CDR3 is TGTGCCAGCAGCCCATGGACAGGGGAGAGGACCGGGGAGCTGTTTTTT.

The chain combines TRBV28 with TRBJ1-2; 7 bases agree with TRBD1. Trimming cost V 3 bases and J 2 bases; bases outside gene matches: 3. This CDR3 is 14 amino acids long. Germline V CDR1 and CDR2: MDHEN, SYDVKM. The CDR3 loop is CASSFPTGNYGYTF. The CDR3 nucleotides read TGTGCCAGCAGTTTCCCGACAGGGAACTATGGCTACACCTTC.

The CDR3 region has the DNA TGTGCCAGCAGCTTATGGCTCCGGCAGGGTGGTATCGAGAACACCATATATTTT. This translates into CASSLWLRQGGIENTIYF. The J gene is TRBJ1-3, the V gene TRBV7-9, with D perhaps matching TRBD1 (5 bases). This CDR3 region has 18 residues. The V end was cut by 2 bases, the J end by 7 bases, with 24 bases between. CDR1 SEHNR and CDR2 FQNEAQ come from the germline V gene (reference sequence).

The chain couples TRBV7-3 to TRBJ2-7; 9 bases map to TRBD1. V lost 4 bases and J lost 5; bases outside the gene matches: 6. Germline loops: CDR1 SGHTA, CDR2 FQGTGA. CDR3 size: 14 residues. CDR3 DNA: TGTGCCAGCAGCTCTGTGGGACAGGGTGACGAGCAGTACTTC. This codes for CASSSVGQGDEQYF.

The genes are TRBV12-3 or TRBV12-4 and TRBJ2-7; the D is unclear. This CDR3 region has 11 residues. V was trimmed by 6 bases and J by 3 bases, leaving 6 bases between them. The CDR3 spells CASRANYEQYF. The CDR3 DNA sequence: TGTGCCAGCAGGGCCAACTACGAGCAGTACTTC.

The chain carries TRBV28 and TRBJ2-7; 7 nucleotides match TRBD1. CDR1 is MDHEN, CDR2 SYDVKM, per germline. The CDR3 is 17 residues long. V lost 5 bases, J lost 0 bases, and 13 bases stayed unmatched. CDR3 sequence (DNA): TGTGCCAGCAGTCTCCTAGGGGGCACAGGAAGCTCCTACGAGCAGTACTTC. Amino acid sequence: CASSLLGGTGSSYEQYF.

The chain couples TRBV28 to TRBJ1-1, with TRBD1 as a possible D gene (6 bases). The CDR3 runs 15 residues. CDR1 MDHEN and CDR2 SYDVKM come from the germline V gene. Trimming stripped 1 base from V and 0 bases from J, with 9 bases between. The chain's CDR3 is CASSLSGGMNTEAFF. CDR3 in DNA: TGTGCCAGCAGTTTATCGGGGGGCATGAACACTGAAGCTTTCTTT.

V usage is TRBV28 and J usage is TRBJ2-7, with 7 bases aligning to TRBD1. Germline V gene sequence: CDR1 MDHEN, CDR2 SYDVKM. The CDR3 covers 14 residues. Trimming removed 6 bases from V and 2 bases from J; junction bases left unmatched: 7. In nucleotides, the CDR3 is TGTGCCAGCAGGCTGACAGGGCTCCCCTACGAGCAGTACTTC. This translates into CASRLTGLPYEQYF.

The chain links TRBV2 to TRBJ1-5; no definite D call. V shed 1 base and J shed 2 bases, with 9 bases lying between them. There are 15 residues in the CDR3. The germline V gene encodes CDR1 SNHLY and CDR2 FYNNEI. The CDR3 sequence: CASSEERGGNQPQHF. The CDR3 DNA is TGTGCCAGCAGTGAAGAGCGGGGTGGCAATCAGCCCCAGCATTTT.

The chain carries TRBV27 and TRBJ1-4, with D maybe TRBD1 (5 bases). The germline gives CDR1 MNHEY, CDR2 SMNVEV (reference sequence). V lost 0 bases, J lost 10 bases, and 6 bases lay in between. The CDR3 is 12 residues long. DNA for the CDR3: TGTGCCAGCAGTTTATCGGGGGGAAAACTGTTTTTT. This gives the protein CASSLSGGKLFF. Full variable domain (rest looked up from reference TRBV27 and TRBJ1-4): EAQVTQNPRYLITVTGKKLTVTCSQNMNHEYMSWYRQDPGLGLRQIYYSMNVEVTDKGDVPEGYKVSRKEKRNFPLILESPSPNQTSLYFCASSLSGGKLFFGSGTQLSVL.

The chain's CDR3 is CASRGWGGNEQFF. The CDR3 DNA follows: TGTGCCAGCAGGGGGTGGGGGGGCAATGAGCAGTTCTTC. V and J are TRBV27 and TRBJ2-1; 7 nucleotides line up with TRBD2. This CDR3 region has 13 residues. V lost 6 bases, J lost 6 bases, and 5 bases stayed unmatched. Germline values: CDR1 MNHEY, CDR2 SMNVEV (reference sequence).

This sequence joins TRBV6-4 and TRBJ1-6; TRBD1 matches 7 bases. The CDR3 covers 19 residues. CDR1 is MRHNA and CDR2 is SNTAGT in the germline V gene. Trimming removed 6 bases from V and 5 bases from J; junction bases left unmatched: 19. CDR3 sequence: CASRKRQGIPIVNNSPLHF. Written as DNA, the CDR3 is TGTGCCAGCAGGAAACGACAGGGTATCCCCATAGTGAATAATTCACCCCTCCACTTT.

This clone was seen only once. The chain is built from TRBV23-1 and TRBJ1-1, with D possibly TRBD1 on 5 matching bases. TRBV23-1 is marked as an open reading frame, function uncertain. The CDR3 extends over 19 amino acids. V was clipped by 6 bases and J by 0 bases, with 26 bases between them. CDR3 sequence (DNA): TGCGCCAGCAGCCAGGGTGGGAGGGGTAAGCTTGTAATGAACACTGAAGCTTTCTTT. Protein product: CASSQGGRGKLVMNTEAFF.

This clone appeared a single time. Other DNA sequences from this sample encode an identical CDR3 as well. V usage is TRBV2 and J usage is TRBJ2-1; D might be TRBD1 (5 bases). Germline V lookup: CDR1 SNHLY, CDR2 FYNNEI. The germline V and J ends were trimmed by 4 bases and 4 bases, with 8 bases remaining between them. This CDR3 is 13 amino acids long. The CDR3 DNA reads TGTGCCAGCAGTGGCCAGGGTTACAATGAGCAGTTCTTC. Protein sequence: CASSGQGYNEQFF. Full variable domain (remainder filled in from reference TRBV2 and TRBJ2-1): EPEVTQTPSHQVTQMGQEVILRCVPISNHLYFYWYRQILGQKVEFLVSFYNNEISEKSEIFDDQFSVERPDGSNFTLKIRSTKLEDSAMYFCASSGQGYNEQFFGPGTRLTVL.

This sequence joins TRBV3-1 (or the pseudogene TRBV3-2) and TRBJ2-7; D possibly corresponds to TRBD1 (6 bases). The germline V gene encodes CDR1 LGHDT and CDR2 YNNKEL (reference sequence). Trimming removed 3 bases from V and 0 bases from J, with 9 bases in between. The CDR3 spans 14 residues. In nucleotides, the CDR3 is TGTGCCAGCAGCCACAGGGGAAGCTCCTACGAGCAGTACTTC. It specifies CASSHRGSSYEQYF.

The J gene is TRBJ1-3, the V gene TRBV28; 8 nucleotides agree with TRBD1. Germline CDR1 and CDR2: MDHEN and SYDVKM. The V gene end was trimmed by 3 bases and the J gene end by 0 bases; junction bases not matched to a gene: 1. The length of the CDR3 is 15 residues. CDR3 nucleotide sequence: TGTGCCAGCAGTTTCCAGGGGGCCTCTGGAAACACCATATATTTT. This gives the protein CASSFQGASGNTIYF.

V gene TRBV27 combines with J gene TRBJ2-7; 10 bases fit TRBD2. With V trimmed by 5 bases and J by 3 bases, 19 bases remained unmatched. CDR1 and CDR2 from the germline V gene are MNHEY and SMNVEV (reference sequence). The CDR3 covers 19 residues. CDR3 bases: TGTGCCAGCAGTCGCCCCGGGGGGGCTAGCGGGAGTCGGGTCTACGAGCAGTACTTC. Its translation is CASSRPGGASGSRVYEQYF.

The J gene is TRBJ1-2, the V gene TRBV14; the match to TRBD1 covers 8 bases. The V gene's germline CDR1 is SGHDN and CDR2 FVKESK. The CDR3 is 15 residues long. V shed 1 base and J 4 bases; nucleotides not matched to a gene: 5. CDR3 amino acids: CASSQGQGAFYGYTF. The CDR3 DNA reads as TGTGCCAGCAGCCAAGGTCAGGGGGCCTTCTATGGCTACACCTTC.

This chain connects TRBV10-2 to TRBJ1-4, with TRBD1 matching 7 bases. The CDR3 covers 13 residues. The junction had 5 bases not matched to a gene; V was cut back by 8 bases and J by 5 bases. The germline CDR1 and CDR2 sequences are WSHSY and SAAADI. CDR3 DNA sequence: TGCGCCAGCGCGGGACAGACCAATGAAAAACTGTTTTTT. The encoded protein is CASAGQTNEKLFF.